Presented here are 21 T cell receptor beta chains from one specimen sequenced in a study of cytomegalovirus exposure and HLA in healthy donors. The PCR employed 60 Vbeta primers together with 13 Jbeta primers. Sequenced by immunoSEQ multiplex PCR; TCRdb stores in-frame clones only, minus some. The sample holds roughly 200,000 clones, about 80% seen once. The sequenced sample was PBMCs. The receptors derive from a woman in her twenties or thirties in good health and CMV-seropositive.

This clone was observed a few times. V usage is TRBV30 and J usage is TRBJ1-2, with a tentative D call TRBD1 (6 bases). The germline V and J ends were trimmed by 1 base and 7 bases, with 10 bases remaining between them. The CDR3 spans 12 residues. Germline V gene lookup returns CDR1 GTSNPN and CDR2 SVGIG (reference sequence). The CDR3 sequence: CAWSGTVSGYTF. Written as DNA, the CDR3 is TGTGCCTGGAGTGGGACAGTTTCTGGCTACACCTTC.

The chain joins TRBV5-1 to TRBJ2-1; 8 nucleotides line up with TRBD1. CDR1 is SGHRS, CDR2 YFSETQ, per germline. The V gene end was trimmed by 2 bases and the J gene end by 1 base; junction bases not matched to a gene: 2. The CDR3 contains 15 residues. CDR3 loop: CASSFGTGSYNEQFF. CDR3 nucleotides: TGCGCCAGCAGCTTCGGGACAGGATCCTACAATGAGCAGTTCTTC.

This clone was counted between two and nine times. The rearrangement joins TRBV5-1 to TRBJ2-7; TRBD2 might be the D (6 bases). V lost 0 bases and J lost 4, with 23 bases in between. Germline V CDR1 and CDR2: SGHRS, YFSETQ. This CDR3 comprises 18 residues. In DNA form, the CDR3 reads TGCGCCAGCAGCTTGGAATGGGGTGGAGGGCCGGGGGAATACGAGCAGTACTTC. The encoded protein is CASSLEWGGGPGEYEQYF.

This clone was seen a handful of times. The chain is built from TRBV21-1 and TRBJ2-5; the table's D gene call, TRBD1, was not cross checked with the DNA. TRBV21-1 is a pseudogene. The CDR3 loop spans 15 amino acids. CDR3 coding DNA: TGTGCCAGCAGCAAGGCCTCAACAGGGTTAGAGACCCAGTACTTC. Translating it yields CASSKASTGLETQYF.

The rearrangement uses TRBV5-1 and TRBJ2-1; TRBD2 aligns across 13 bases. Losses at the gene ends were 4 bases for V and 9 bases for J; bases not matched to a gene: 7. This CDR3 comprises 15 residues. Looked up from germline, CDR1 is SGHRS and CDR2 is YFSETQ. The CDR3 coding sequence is TGCGCCAGCAGCCCCGGACTAGCGGGAGCTTTTGAGCAGTTCTTC. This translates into CASSPGLAGAFEQFF. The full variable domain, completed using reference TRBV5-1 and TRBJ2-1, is KAGVTQTPRYLIKTRGQQVTLSCSPISGHRSVSWYQQTPGQGLQFLFEYFSETQRNKGNFPGRFSGRQFSNSRSEMNVSTLELGDSALYLCASSPGLAGAFEQFFGPGTRLTVL.

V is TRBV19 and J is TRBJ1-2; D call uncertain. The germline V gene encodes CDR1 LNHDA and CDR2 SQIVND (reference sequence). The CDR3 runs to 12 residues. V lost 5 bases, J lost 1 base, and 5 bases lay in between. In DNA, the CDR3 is TGTGCCAGTAGTTTGAGTAACTATGGCTACACCTTC. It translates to CASSLSNYGYTF.

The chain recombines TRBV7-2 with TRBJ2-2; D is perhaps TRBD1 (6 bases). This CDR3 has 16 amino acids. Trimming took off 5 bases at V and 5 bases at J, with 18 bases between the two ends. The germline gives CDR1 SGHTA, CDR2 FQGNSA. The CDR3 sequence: CASSQGGRGWTGELFF. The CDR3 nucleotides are TGTGCCAGCAGCCAAGGCGGCAGGGGTTGGACCGGGGAGCTGTTTTTT. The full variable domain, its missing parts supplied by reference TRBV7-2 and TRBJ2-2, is GAGVSQSPSNKVTEKGKDVELRCDPISGHTALYWYRQSLGQGLEFLIYFQGNSAPDKSGLPSDRFSAERTGGSVSTLTIQRTQQEDSAVYLCASSQGGRGWTGELFFGEGSRLTVL.

CDR3 in amino acids: CASSSEGTNEKLFF. The DNA of the CDR3 is TGCGCCAGCAGCTCGGAGGGAACTAATGAAAAACTGTTTTTT. This chain connects TRBV5-1 to TRBJ1-4; no reliable D call. This CDR3 has 14 amino acids. In germline, CDR1 is SGHRS, CDR2 YFSETQ. Trimming took off 3 bases at V and 1 base at J, with 7 bases between the two ends.

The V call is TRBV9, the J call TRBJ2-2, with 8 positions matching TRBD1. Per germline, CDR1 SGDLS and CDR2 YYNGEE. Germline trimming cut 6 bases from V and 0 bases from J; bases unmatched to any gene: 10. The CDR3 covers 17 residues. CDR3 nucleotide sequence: TGTGCCAGCAACACTGGGACAGGAGTAACGAACACCGGGGAGCTGTTTTTT. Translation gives CASNTGTGVTNTGELFF.

CDR3 DNA: TGTGCCAGCAGTAAAACTAGCGGGACCACTCTGCCGTACAATGAGCAGTTCTTC. Its translation is CASSKTSGTTLPYNEQFF. V gene TRBV27 combines with J gene TRBJ2-1, with TRBD2 matching over 10 bases. The CDR3 length is 18 residues. Germline V gives CDR1 MNHEY, CDR2 SMNVEV (reference sequence). V lost 5 bases, J lost 4 bases, and 14 bases stayed unmatched.

In nucleotides, the CDR3 is TGTGCCAGCAGAGGGAGACGACCTGAAAAACTGTTTTTT. It translates to CASRGRRPEKLFF. V and J are TRBV6-5 and TRBJ1-4; D is undetermined. CDR3 size: 13 residues. V was cut by 6 bases and J by 7 bases, with 12 bases left in between. Germline CDR1 MNHEY, CDR2 SVGAGI.

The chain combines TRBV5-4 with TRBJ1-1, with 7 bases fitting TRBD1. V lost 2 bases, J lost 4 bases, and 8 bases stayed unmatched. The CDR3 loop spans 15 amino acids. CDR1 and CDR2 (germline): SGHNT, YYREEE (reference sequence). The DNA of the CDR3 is TGTGCCAGCAGCTTTCGCCCGGGACAGAGCACTGAAGCTTTCTTT. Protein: CASSFRPGQSTEAFF.

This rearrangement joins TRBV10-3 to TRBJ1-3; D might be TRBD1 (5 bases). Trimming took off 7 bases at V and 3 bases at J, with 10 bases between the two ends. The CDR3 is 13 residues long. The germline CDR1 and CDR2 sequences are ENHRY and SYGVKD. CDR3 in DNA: TGTGCCATCACCAGGGAAGGTGGAAACACCATATATTTT. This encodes CAITREGGNTIYF.

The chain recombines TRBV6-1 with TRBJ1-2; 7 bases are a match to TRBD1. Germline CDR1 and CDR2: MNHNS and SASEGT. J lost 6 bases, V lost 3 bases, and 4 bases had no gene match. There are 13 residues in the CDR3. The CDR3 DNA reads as TGTGCCAGCAGTGACAGGGGGATTCATGGCTACACCTTC. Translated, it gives CASSDRGIHGYTF.

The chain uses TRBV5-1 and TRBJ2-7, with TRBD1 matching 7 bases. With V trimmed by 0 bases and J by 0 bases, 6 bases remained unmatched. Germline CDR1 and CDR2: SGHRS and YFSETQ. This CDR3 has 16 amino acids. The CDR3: CASSLGGGQLSYEQYF. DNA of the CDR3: TGCGCCAGCAGCTTGGGAGGGGGACAGCTCTCCTACGAGCAGTACTTC.

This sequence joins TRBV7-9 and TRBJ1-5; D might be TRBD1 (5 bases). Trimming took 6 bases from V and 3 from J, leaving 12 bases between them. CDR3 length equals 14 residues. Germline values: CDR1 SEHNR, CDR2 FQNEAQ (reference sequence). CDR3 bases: TGTGCCAGCAGAAGGGAGGGGCTCAATCAGCCCCAGCATTTT. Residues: CASRREGLNQPQHF.

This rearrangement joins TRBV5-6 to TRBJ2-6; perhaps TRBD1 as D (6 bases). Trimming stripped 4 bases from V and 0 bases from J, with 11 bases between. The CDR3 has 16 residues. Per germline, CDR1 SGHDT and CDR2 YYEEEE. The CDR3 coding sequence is TGTGCCAGCAGCCACGGACAGAACTCTGGGGCCAACGTCCTGACTTTC. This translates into CASSHGQNSGANVLTF. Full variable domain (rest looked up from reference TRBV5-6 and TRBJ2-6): DAGVTQSPTHLIKTRGQQVTLRCSPKSGHDTVSWYQQALGQGPQFIFQYYEEEERQRGNFPDRFSGHQFPNYSSELNVNALLLGDSALYLCASSHGQNSGANVLTFGAGSRLTVL.

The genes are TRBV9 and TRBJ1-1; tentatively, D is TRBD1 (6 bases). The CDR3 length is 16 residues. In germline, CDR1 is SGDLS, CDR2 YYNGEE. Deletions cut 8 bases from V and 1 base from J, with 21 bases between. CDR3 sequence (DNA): TGTGCCAGAAGAAAGTCAGGGGCGAGGTCGAACACTGAAGCTTTCTTT. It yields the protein CARRKSGARSNTEAFF. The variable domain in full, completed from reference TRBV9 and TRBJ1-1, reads DSGVTQTPKHLITATGQRVTLRCSPRSGDLSVYWYQQSLDQGLQFLIQYYNGEERAKGNILERFSAQQFPDLHSELNLSSLELGDSALYFCARRKSGARSNTEAFFGQGTRLTVV.

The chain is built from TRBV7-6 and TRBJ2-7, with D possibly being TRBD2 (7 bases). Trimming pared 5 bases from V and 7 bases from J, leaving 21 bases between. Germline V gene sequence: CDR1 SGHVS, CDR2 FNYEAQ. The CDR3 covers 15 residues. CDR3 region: CASSTRRGGRREQYF. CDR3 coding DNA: TGTGCCAGCAGCACGAGGAGGGGGGGGAGGAGGGAGCAGTACTTC.

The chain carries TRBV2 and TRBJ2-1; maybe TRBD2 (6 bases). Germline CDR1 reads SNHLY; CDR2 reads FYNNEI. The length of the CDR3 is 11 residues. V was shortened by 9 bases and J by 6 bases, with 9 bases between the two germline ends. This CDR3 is CASRRGNEQFF. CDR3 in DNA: TGTGCCAGTCGGCGGGGCAATGAGCAGTTCTTC.

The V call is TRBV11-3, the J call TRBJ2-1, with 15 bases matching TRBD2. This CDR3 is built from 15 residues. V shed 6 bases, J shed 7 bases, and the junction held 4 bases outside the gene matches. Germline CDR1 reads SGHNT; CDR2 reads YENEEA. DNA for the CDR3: TGTGCCAGCAGGTTGGGACTAGCGGGAGGTAATGAGCAGTTCTTC. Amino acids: CASRLGLAGGNEQFF.